This passage covers 2 T cell receptor beta chains from one sample sequenced in a study of blood T cell repertoires in COVID-19. Some clones are missing from TCRdb's copy, which holds only in-frame ones; the method was immunoSEQ multiplex PCR. In the table there are roughly 100,000 clones, about 86% of which are singletons. Sequencing was carried out using peripheral blood. Receptors originate from a human donor in a cohort sampled during active COVID-19.

This sequence joins TRBV24-1 and TRBJ2-5; no clear D. This CDR3 is 14 amino acids long. The V gene's germline CDR1 is KGHDR and CDR2 SFDVKD. Trimming left V 0 bases short and J 5 bases short, with 9 bases between. For the CDR3, the DNA is TGTGCCACCAGTGATTTGTGGAACGGGGAGACCCAGTACTTC. It translates to CATSDLWNGETQYF.

J is TRBJ2-1 and V is TRBV6-5; 7 bases map to TRBD2. CDR1 MNHEY and CDR2 SVGAGI come from the germline V gene. The CDR3 runs to 15 residues. With V trimmed by 2 bases and J by 8 bases, 9 bases remained unmatched. The CDR3 DNA reads TGTGCCAGCAGTTACGGACTGATCGGGGGGTATGAGCAGTTCTTC. It specifies CASSYGLIGGYEQFF.